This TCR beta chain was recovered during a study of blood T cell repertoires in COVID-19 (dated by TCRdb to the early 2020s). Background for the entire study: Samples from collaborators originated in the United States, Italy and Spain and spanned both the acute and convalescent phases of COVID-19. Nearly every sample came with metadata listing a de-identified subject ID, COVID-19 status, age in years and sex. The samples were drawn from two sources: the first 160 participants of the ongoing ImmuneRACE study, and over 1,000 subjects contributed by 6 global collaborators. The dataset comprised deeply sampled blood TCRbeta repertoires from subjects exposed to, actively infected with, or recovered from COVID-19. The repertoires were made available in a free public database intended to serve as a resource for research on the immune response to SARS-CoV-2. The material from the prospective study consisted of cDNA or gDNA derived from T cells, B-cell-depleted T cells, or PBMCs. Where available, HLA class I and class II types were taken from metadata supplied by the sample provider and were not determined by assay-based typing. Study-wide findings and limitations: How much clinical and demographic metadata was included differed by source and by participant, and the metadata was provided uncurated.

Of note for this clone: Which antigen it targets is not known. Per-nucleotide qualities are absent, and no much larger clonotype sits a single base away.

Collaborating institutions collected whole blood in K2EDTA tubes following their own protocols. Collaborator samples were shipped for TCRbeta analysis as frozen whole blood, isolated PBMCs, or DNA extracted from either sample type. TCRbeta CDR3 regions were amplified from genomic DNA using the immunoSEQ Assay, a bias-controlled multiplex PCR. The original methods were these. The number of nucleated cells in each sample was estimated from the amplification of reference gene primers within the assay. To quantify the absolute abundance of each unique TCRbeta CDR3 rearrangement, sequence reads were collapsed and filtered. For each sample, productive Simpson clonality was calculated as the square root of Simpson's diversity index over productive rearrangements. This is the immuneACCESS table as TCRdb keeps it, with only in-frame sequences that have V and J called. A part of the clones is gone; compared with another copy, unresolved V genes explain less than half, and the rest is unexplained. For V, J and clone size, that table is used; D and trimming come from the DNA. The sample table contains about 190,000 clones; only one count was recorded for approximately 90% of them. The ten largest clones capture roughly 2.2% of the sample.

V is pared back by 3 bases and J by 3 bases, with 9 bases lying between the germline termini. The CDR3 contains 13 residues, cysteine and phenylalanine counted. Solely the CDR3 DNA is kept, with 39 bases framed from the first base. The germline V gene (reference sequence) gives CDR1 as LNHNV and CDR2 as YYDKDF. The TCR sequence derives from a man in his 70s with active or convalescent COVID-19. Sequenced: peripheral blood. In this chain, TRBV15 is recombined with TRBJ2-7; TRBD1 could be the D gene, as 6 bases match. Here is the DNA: TGTGCCACCAGCAGGGTCAGGGGCTACGAGCAGTACTTC. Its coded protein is CATSRVRGYEQYF.